The 8 T cell receptor beta chains below come from one sample, sequenced in a study of blood T cells in healthy people across ages. Using a J-beta primer mix together with a sample-barcoded 5' primer, a second PCR was run for roughly 6 to 11 cycles. TCRdb passed the 5' RACE reads through MiXCR, listing each CDR3 protein once. The table includes more than 500,000 distinct CDR3 sequences, around a quarter detected once. The same sample was also used in a study of T cells of mothers and their children.

Sequenced input: blood. The receptors were gathered from a boy aged 2 to 10 in good health.

This clonotype was picked up a small number of times. Relative to the germline gene, one junction end is altered; a read error may explain this. The chain couples TRBV12-3 or TRBV12-4 to TRBJ2-3; unclear D gene. The CDR3 loop spans 13 amino acids. The CDR3 nucleotides read TGTGCCAGCAGTTTATTTAGGGTAGATGCGCAGTATTTT. Its protein is CASSLFRVDAQYF.

As regards this clonotype: A junction boundary mismatches the germline segment, possibly from a read error. The chain joins TRBV2 to TRBJ2-5, with 8 bases identical to TRBD2. CDR1 and CDR2 from the germline V gene are SNHLY and FYNNEI. The CDR3 contains 12 residues. CDR3 in amino acids: CPPARGAHEQYF. The CDR3 DNA reads as TGCCCCCCGGCGCGGGGGGCGCATGAGCAGTACTTC.

This clonotype has at least ten counts. V usage is TRBV7-6 and J usage is TRBJ2-5; a weak D match, TRBD2 (6 bases). CDR3 size: 16 residues. The germline CDR1 and CDR2 sequences are SGHVS and FNYEAQ. Deletions cut 1 base from V and 4 bases from J, with 16 bases between. The CDR3 is CASSLGRLVGRETQYF. The DNA for the CDR3 is TGTGCCAGCAGCTTAGGGAGACTAGTGGGGAGAGAGACCCAGTACTTC.

The V call is TRBV27, the J call TRBJ2-5, with a possible D match to TRBD1 (8 bases). The tail of the sequence fits TRBJ2-7 better, so the J call may be wrong. The CDR3 loop spans 15 amino acids. The V gene's germline CDR1 is MNHEY and CDR2 SMNVEV (reference sequence). The DNA for the CDR3 is TGTGCCAGCAGTCCGCAAACAGGGGGGGCCTACGAGCAGTACTTC. It is translated as CASSPQTGGAYEQYF.

The chain employs TRBV5-1 and TRBJ1-4; no clear D. The CDR3 sequence is 15 residues long. With 8 bases removed from V and 5 bases from J, the gap between germline ends came to 19 bases. Germline assignment: CDR1 SGHRS and CDR2 YFSETQ. The CDR3 is CASSAWAHGNEKLFF. CDR3 DNA sequence: TGCGCCAGTTCCGCGTGGGCTCACGGGAATGAAAAACTGTTTTTT. Complete variable domain (other parts from reference TRBV5-1 and TRBJ1-4): KAGVTQTPRYLIKTRGQQVTLSCSPISGHRSVSWYQQTPGQGLQFLFEYFSETQRNKGNFPGRFSGRQFSNSRSEMNVSTLELGDSALYLCASSAWAHGNEKLFFGSGTQLSVL.

This clonotype has only a few counts. This chain connects TRBV10-3 to TRBJ2-5; D ambiguous. CDR3 length equals 13 residues. Deletions cut 4 bases from V and 5 bases from J, with 11 bases between. In germline, CDR1 is ENHRY, CDR2 SYGVKD. CDR3 loop: CAISGKLQETQYF. The CDR3, as DNA: TGTGCCATCAGTGGGAAGCTCCAGGAGACCCAGTACTTC.

This clonotype has just one count. This chain links TRBV2 with TRBJ2-5; D is possibly TRBD1 (6 bases). The last part of the DNA fits TRBJ2-1 better; the J call may be wrong. CDR1 SNHLY and CDR2 FYNNEI come from the germline V gene. The CDR3 runs 17 residues. The chain's CDR3 is CASSGQRYGSGWDEQFF. CDR3 DNA: TGTGCCAGCAGCGGACAGCGGTATGGGTCCGGGTGGGATGAGCAGTTCTTC.

The gene calls are TRBV3-1 and TRBJ2-3; 10 nucleotides agree with TRBD2. The CDR3 has 16 amino acids. Germline CDR1 and CDR2: LGHDT and YNNKEL (reference sequence). V gave up 3 bases and J gave up 5 bases; unmatched junction bases: 8. In DNA form, the CDR3 reads TGTGCCAGCAGCCACGGAGCGGGGGGGCCAGGAGATACGCAGTATTTT. This codes for CASSHGAGGPGDTQYF.